These T cell receptor beta chains were read from a single sample in a study of cytomegalovirus exposure and HLA in healthy donors. Sequenced by immunoSEQ multiplex PCR; TCRdb stores in-frame clones only, minus some. The data show around 99,000 clones, roughly 80% seen once. Input material: PBMCs. The receptors were sampled from a man between 40 and 49 years old in good health and CMV-seronegative. Each CDR3 is given with its conserved first and last residue. Fields, in order: V gene, D gene, J gene, clone size, CDR3 protein, CDR3 DNA. The D gene is left open where the match is weak. A clone size is listed for some rows: how often the clone was seen (once, few, many), or a class if it is expanded.

>TRBV2|TRBD1|TRBJ2-1|-
CASSVRQGISYNEQFF
TGTGCCAGCAGTGTCCGACAGGGTATCTCCTACAATGAGCAGTTCTTC
>TRBV28|TRBD1|TRBJ1-1|-
CASSLRGTGTEAFF
TGTGCCAGCAGTTTACGAGGGACAGGGACTGAAGCTTTCTTT
>TRBV19|TRBD1|TRBJ2-7|-
CASSRTGGPYEQYF
TGTGCCAGTAGTAGGACAGGGGGACCCTACGAGCAGTACTTC
>TRBV19|-|TRBJ1-4|-
CASSRRQEREKLFF
TGTGCCAGTAGTAGGCGACAAGAACGCGAAAAACTGTTTTTT
>TRBV6-1|TRBD1|TRBJ1-6|-
CASGPLTGVNSPLHF
TGTGCCAGCGGGCCCCTGACAGGGGTAAACTCACCCCTCCACTTT
>TRBV29-1|-|TRBJ2-5|-
CSVDGSLGETQYF
TGCAGCGTTGATGGCAGCCTCGGGGAGACCCAGTACTTC
>TRBV13|-|TRBJ2-5|-
CASTGLRQETQYF
TGTGCCTCGACAGGACTTCGGCAAGAGACCCAGTACTTC
>TRBV5-1|-|TRBJ2-2|-
CASSLLSSTGELFF
TGCGCCAGCAGCCTCCTTAGTTCAACCGGGGAGCTGTTTTTT
>TRBV7-9|TRBD2|TRBJ2-3|-
CANSLERGLAGVADTQYF
TGTGCCAACAGCTTAGAAAGGGGACTAGCGGGAGTCGCAGATACGCAGTATTTT
>TRBV6-5|TRBD1|TRBJ2-2|-
CASKTGTVNTGELFF
TGTGCCAGCAAGACAGGGACGGTGAACACCGGGGAGCTGTTTTTT
>TRBV2|TRBD1|TRBJ1-5|-
CASNPDRGQQPQHF
TGTGCCAGCAACCCGGACAGGGGGCAGCAGCCCCAGCATTTT
>TRBV28|-|TRBJ1-5|few
CASSFSGSNQPQHF
TGTGCCAGCAGTTTTTCAGGTAGCAATCAGCCCCAGCATTTT
>TRBV11-3|TRBD1|TRBJ2-7|-
CASSLYGTGAYEQYF
TGTGCCAGCAGCTTATATGGGACAGGGGCCTACGAGCAGTACTTC
>TRBV9|TRBD2|TRBJ2-1|-
CASSPSGIYYNEQFF
TGTGCCAGCAGCCCGAGCGGGATATACTACAATGAGCAGTTCTTC
>TRBV28|TRBD2|TRBJ2-3|-
CASKTGGGYTDTQYF
TGTGCCAGCAAGACCGGGGGGGGATACACAGATACGCAGTATTTT
>TRBV5-1|TRBD1|TRBJ1-1|-
CASSLQGVTFF
TGCGCCAGCAGCCTACAGGGGGTAACTTTCTTT
>TRBV19|TRBD1|TRBJ1-1|-
CASRRGQENTEAFF
TGTGCCAGTAGAAGAGGACAGGAGAACACTGAAGCTTTCTTT
>TRBV30|-|TRBJ1-6|few
CAWRGLTPSYNSPLHF
TGTGCCTGGAGGGGCCTCACTCCCTCCTATAATTCACCCCTCCACTTT
>TRBV7-3|TRBD1|TRBJ2-2|-
CASSSNRGPDTGELFF
TGTGCCAGCAGCTCTAACAGGGGGCCGGACACCGGGGAGCTGTTTTTT
>TRBV10-3|TRBD1|TRBJ2-7|-
CAISAGQGAIDEQYF
TGTGCCATCAGTGCGGGACAGGGGGCTATCGACGAGCAGTACTTC
>TRBV19|-|TRBJ2-2|-
CASSPGLGGGELFF
TGTGCCAGTAGTCCTGGACTGGGAGGCGGGGAGCTGTTTTTT
>TRBV6-4|TRBD2|TRBJ2-1|many
CASSDSAGGYNEQFF
TGTGCCAGCAGTGACTCAGCGGGGGGGTACAATGAGCAGTTCTTC
>TRBV19|-|TRBJ1-1|-
CASSTRGNTEAFF
TGTGCCAGTAGTACCAGGGGGAACACTGAAGCTTTCTTT
>TRBV15|-|TRBJ2-2|-
CATSRARLRDSGELFF
TGTGCCACCAGCAGAGCGCGCCTTAGAGACTCCGGGGAGCTGTTTTTT
>TRBV28|-|TRBJ1-5|-
CAIRGGGSNQPQHF
TGTGCCATTAGGGGGGGCGGGAGCAATCAGCCCCAGCATTTT
>TRBV7-2|-|TRBJ1-2|-
CASSLDDRLSGYTF
TGTGCCAGCAGCTTAGACGACAGGCTTAGTGGCTACACCTTC
>TRBV2|TRBD2|TRBJ2-7|once
CASSPNRLAVFRNSYEQYF
TGTGCCAGCAGTCCCAATAGACTAGCGGTATTCAGGAACTCCTACGAGCAGTACTTC
>TRBV6-5|-|TRBJ2-5|-
CASSYGSGQETQYF
TGTGCCAGCAGTTACGGTAGCGGCCAAGAGACCCAGTACTTC
>TRBV11-2|-|TRBJ1-4|-
CASSSSGTKREKLFF
TGTGCCAGCAGCTCCTCCGGGACAAAGAGGGAAAAACTGTTTTTT
>TRBV6-6|TRBD1|TRBJ1-5|-
CASSYRAGRGRQPQHF
TGTGCCAGCAGTTACCGGGCGGGCAGGGGGCGCCAGCCCCAGCATTTT
>TRBV7-9|-|TRBJ2-5|-
CASSFFSGHPGETQYF
TGTGCCAGCAGCTTTTTCTCGGGACATCCCGGGGAGACCCAGTACTTC
>TRBV19|-|TRBJ1-5|-
CASSIEGVYSNQPQHF
TGTGCCAGTAGTATAGAAGGGGTATATAGCAATCAGCCCCAGCATTTT
>TRBV5-1|TRBD1|TRBJ1-1|-
CASSGEQGRTEAFF
TGCGCCAGCAGCGGTGAACAGGGGAGAACTGAAGCTTTCTTT
>TRBV2|-|TRBJ2-2|-
CASSVNGELFF
TGTGCCAGCAGTGTTAACGGGGAGCTGTTTTTT
>TRBV2|-|TRBJ1-6|few
CASRRLSSYNSPLHF
TGTGCCAGCAGGAGACTGAGCTCCTATAATTCACCCCTCCACTTT
>TRBV5-1|-|TRBJ1-2|-
CASSLEGTNYGYTF
TGCGCCAGCAGCTTGGAGGGGACTAACTATGGCTACACCTTC
>TRBV6-6|TRBD1|TRBJ2-2|-
CATQGANTGELFF
TGTGCCACCCAGGGGGCGAACACCGGGGAGCTGTTTTTT
>TRBV18|TRBD1|TRBJ2-5|-
CASSPGTGGRWQETQYF
TGTGCCAGCTCACCAGGGACAGGGGGCCGGTGGCAAGAGACCCAGTACTTC
>TRBV18|TRBD1|TRBJ1-4|-
CASSPSGTGREKLFF
TGTGCCAGCTCACCCTCCGGGACAGGGAGGGAAAAACTGTTTTTT
>TRBV7-2|TRBD2|TRBJ2-7|-
CASSLGLAGAYEQYF
TGTGCCAGCAGCTTAGGGCTAGCGGGGGCCTACGAGCAGTACTTC